The TCR beta chain under discussion was sequenced for a study of blood T cell repertoires in COVID-19. Authors' methods: Estimation of nucleated cell counts relied on the amplification of reference gene primers. The table came from immunoSEQ multiplex PCR; TCRdb's copy has only in-frame clones and leaves some out. The DNA gave D and trimming, while V, J and clone size come from that table. The sample records approximately 360,000 clones, 89% being singletons. The length of the CDR3 is 13 residues. Germline assignment: CDR1 KGHDR and CDR2 SFDVKD. V lost 5 bases and J 3 bases, leaving 9 bases between the germline ends.

This TCR was recovered from a man aged 35-49 years with acute or convalescent COVID-19. The J gene is TRBJ1-1, the V gene TRBV24-1, with D perhaps matching TRBD1 (5 bases). Material: peripheral blood. CDR3: CATSGAGDTEAFF. In DNA form, the CDR3 reads TGTGCCACCAGTGGTGCGGGGGACACTGAAGCTTTCTTT.